This TCR beta chain was documented in a study of T cell responses to AZD1222 COVID-19 vaccine (TCRdb year 2021). About the study as a whole: AZD1222 recipients with second doses at about 4 weeks or about 12 weeks were pooled, because spike-specific TCR depth and breadth did not differ between schedules. Trial participants were enrolled by age into subgroups of 18-55, 56-69 and 70-plus years, and around 150, 28 and 57 TCR-sequenced participants, respectively, were included in these subgroups. A total of 240 or so trial participants underwent TCR sequencing, of whom about 200 had received two doses of AZD1222 and around 25 had received two doses of the MenACWY control vaccine. What the authors observed across the whole study: In the small 56-69-year group, the increase in depth fell short of significance, most likely because of low power. Because no day 14 peak-response samples were available, the repertoires could be characterized only after the peak T cell response. Participants were mostly white British, with more females than males. The authors suggested clonal diversity may have been underestimated. A significant rise in spike-specific TCR breadth and depth was observed after two AZD1222 doses relative to day 0 and relative to MenACWY recipients. Epitopes outside the regions mutated in the B.1.351 and B.1.1.7 variants were reportedly recognized by nearly half of the unique spike-specific TCRs. The vaccine-associated CD4 TCRs covered the entire spike protein, and the dominant responses fell in regions 160-218 and 743-854. Conclusions about previously exposed vaccinees are limited because only six or seven AZD1222 recipients were SARS-CoV-2 seropositive at baseline.

The germline V gene provides CDR1 SQVTM and CDR2 ANQGSEA. The CDR3 holds 15 amino acids from the cysteine to the phenylalanine. CDR3 DNA is the only sequence kept; it has 45 bases, read in frame from the first base. V is clipped by 0 bases and J by 8 bases, and the sequence between their germline boundaries is 19 bases long. The CDR3 regions of human TCRbeta chains were analyzed by immunosequencing. The source study handled its data this way. TCRs in the repertoires were compared against a reference library of SARS-CoV-2-specific TCRs that had been generated with the MIRA antigen-specificity platform. Breadth was defined as the fraction of unique TCRs that were SARS-CoV-2-associated. Depth was defined as the fraction of total T cells that were SARS-CoV-2-associated. Using the MIRA data, every spike-specific TCR was mapped to the spike region that the TCR reacted to and assigned to either a CD4 or a CD8 class. Log10-transformed breadth and depth values were compared by one-way ANOVA with Sidak's multiple comparisons tests. TCRdb stores this immuneACCESS table with in-frame sequences only. Part of the clones is absent; in the studies checked, under half of the shortfall reflects unresolved V genes, and no reason is known for the rest. V, J and clone size derive from that table, while D and trimming were established from the DNA sequence. Counted in this sample were more than 85,000 clones; 70% to 90% of them appeared once. The ten largest make up 5% of the sample.

This sample's time point label indicates: baseline before first vaccination. Samples from vaccinated people were obtained from the UK trials COV001 and COV002, which included a single-blind randomized controlled phase 2/3 trial of AZD1222 (ChAdOx1 nCoV-19) in healthy adults. For TCRbeta chain sequencing, PBMC samples were collected from trial participants at day 0 and at day 28 after the second dose. This clone was seen only once. What this receptor recognizes is not known. The input lacks base qualities; no much larger clone sits a single base away. The receptor was derived from an adult in good health. The rearranged chain carries TRBV29-1 and TRBJ1-2; the D gene is perhaps TRBD1, from 5 matching bases. Specimen: peripheral blood, collected on day 0 of AZD1222 vaccination. The CDR3: CSVEDSGTTPGGYTF. The DNA sequence is TGCAGCGTTGAAGATTCCGGGACCACCCCGGGGGGCTACACCTTC.